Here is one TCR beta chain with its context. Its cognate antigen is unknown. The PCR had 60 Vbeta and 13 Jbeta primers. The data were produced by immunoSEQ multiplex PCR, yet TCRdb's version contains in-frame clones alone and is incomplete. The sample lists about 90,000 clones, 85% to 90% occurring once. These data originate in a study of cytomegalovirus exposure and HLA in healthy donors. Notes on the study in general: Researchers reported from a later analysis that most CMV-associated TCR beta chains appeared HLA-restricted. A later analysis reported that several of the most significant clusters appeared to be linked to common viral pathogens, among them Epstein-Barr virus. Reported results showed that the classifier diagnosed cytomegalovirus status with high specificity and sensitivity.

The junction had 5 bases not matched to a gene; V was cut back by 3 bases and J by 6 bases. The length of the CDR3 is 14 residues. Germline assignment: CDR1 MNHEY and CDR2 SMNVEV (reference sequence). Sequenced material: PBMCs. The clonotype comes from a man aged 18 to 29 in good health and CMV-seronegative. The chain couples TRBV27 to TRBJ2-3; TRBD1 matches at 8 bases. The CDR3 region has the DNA TGTGCCAGCAGTTTGCGCAGGGGGCGGGATACGCAGTATTTT. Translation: CASSLRRGRDTQYF.